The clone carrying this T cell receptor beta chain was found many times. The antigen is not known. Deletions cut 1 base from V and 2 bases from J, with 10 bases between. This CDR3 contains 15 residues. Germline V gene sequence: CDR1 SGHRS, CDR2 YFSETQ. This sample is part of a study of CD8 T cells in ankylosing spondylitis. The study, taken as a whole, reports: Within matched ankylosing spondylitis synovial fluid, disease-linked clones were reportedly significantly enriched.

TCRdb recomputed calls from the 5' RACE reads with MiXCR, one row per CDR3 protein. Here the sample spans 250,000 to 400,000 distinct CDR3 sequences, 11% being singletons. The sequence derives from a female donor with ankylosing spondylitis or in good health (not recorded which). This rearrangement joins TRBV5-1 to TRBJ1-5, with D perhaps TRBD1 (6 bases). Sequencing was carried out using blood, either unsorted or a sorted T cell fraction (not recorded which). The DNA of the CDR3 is TGCGCCAGCAGCTTGAGAGGGGGAGGCAATCAGCCCCAGCATTTT. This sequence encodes CASSLRGGGNQPQHF.